Following are 5 T cell receptor beta chains from one sample sequenced in a study of cytomegalovirus exposure and HLA in healthy donors. The PCR had 60 Vbeta and 13 Jbeta primers. Assay: immunoSEQ multiplex PCR; the TCRdb copy retains only in-frame clones and omits some. Of roughly 160,000 clones in the sample, approximately 80% were seen once. Sequencing was carried out using PBMCs. The receptors come from a woman aged 45-65 years in good health and CMV-seronegative.

This clone was counted between two and nine times. V and J are TRBV19 and TRBJ1-2, with D possibly being TRBD1 (5 bases). V lost 7 bases, J lost 2 bases, and 20 bases lay in between. The germline V gene encodes CDR1 LNHDA and CDR2 SQIVND (reference sequence). CDR3 length: 16 residues. CDR3 DNA sequence: TGTGCCAGTAAGGACAATCGGGTCTCTACCAACTATGGCTACACCTTC. This sequence encodes CASKDNRVSTNYGYTF.

The chain links TRBV7-3 to TRBJ2-1; 7 positions match TRBD2. V was clipped by 6 bases and J by 12 bases; unmatched bases: 5. Germline CDR1 is SGHTA and CDR2 is FQGTGA. The CDR3 runs 11 residues. CDR3 region: CASSGGGGQFF. The CDR3 DNA sequence: TGTGCCAGCAGTGGGGGGGGAGGGCAGTTCTTC.

The V gene is TRBV27, the J gene TRBJ2-7, with 9 bases fitting TRBD1. CDR3 length equals 15 residues. Germline trimming cut 1 base from V and 1 base from J; bases unmatched to any gene: 2. Germline loops: CDR1 MNHEY, CDR2 SMNVEV (reference sequence). The CDR3 sequence is CASSLLGQGSYEQYF. CDR3 DNA: TGTGCCAGCAGTTTATTGGGACAGGGATCCTACGAGCAGTACTTC.

In DNA form, the CDR3 reads TGTGCCAGCAGCTTAACGCTAATTCGGGGAGATACGCAGTATTTT. Its translation is CASSLTLIRGDTQYF. The gene calls are TRBV7-2 and TRBJ2-3, with D possibly TRBD2 on 5 matching bases. V gave up 2 bases and J gave up 5 bases, with 14 bases separating them. This CDR3 spans 15 amino acids. Looked up from germline, CDR1 is SGHTA and CDR2 is FQGNSA.

This clone was seen a single time. The chain employs TRBV6-6 and TRBJ2-3, with TRBD2 matching 8 bases. V was clipped by 11 bases and J by 4 bases; unmatched bases: 14. CDR1 and CDR2 (germline): MNHNY, SVGAGI (reference sequence). This CDR3 contains 15 residues. The DNA of the CDR3 is TGTGCCCCCCGGCCCGGGGGGGCCTGGTCAGATACGCAGTATTTT. Encoded protein: CAPRPGGAWSDTQYF.